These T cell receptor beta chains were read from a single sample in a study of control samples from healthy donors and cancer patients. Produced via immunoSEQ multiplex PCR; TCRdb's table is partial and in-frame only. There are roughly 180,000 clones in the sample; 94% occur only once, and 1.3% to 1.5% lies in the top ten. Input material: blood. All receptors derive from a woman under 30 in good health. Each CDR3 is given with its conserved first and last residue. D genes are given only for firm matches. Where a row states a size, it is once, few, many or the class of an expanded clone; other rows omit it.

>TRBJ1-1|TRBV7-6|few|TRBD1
CASSPYRDRGNTEAFF
TGTGCCAGCAGCCCCTACCGGGACAGGGGGAACACTGAAGCTTTCTTT
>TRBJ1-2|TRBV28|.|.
CASFDLKIHGYTF
TGTGCCTCCTTTGACCTTAAGATTCATGGCTACACCTTC
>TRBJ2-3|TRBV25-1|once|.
CASTPLGGFSDTQYF
TGTGCCAGCACCCCCTTGGGGGGTTTTTCAGATACGCAGTATTTT
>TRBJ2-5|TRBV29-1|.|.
CSVAATVAETQYF
TGCAGCGTTGCCGCGACGGTAGCGGAGACCCAGTACTTC
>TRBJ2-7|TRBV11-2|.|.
CASLNHYEQYF
TGTGCCTCCCTAAATCACTACGAGCAGTACTTC
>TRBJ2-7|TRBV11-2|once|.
CASSFAESEQYF
TGTGCCAGCAGCTTCGCGGAAAGCGAGCAGTACTTC
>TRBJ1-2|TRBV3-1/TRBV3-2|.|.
CASSHPGQPRSIYGYTF
TGTGCCAGCAGCCATCCCGGGCAGCCGCGCTCCATCTATGGCTACACCTTC
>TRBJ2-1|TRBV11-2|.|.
CASSLGMADYNEQFF
TGTGCCAGCAGCTTAGGGATGGCAGACTACAATGAGCAGTTCTTC
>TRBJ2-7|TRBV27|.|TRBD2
CASSLLAGGPTDIYEQYF
TGTGCCAGCAGTTTATTAGCGGGAGGGCCTACCGACATTTACGAGCAGTACTTC
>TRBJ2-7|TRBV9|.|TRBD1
CASSVGRGRGHEQYF
TGTGCCAGCAGCGTAGGCAGGGGGCGCGGGCACGAGCAGTACTTC
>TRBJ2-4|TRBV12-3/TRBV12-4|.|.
CASSLGSRDIQYF
TGTGCCAGCAGTTTAGGGTCGAGGGACATTCAGTACTTC
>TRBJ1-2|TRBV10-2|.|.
CASSGARRGIEFGYTF
TGCGCCAGCAGTGGGGCCCGGAGGGGAATCGAGTTTGGCTACACCTTC
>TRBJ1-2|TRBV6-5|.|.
CASRRQIPTF
TGTGCCAGCAGGAGACAGATCCCAACCTTC
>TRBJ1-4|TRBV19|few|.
CASSSPGQEEKLFF
TGTGCCAGTAGTTCACCGGGACAAGAAGAAAAACTGTTTTTT
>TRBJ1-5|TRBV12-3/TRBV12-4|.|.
CASSFSTNQPQHF
TGTGCCAGCAGTTTCTCGACAAATCAGCCCCAGCATTTT
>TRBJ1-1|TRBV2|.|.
CASSPFLGALNTEAFF
TGTGCCAGCAGTCCCTTCCTAGGGGCCCTGAACACTGAAGCTTTCTTT
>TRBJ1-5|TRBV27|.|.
CASSLSGGTQPQHF
TGTGCCAGCAGTTTATCGGGGGGGACTCAGCCCCAGCATTTT
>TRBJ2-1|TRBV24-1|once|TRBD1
CATSAGQGSYNEQFF
TGTGCCACCAGTGCGGGACAGGGGTCCTACAATGAGCAGTTCTTC
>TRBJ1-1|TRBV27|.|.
CASSLQMNTEAFF
TGTGCCAGCAGTTTACAGATGAACACTGAAGCTTTCTTT
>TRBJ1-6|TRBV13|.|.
CASSLSAGMTRSPLHF
TGTGCCAGCAGCTTATCCGCCGGGATGACGAGGTCACCCCTCCACTTT
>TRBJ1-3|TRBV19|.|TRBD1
CASRGQPSFDSGNTIYF
TGTGCCAGTAGGGGACAGCCATCCTTCGACTCTGGAAACACCATATATTTT
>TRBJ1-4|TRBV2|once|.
CASSEDVATNEKLFF
TGTGCCAGCTCAGAGGATGTTGCAACTAATGAAAAACTGTTTTTT
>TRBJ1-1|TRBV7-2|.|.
CASNRGLRRNTEAFF
TGTGCCAGCAATCGGGGCCTGAGGAGGAACACTGAAGCTTTCTTT
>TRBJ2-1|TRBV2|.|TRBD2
CASNSGTSGRWNEQFF
TGTGCCAGCAACTCCGGGACTAGCGGGAGGTGGAATGAGCAGTTCTTC
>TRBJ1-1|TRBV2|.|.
CASRAINRANTEAFF
TGTGCCAGCAGGGCTATAAACAGGGCGAACACTGAAGCTTTCTTT